This T cell receptor beta chain was found in a study of CD8 T cell repertoires and HIV-1 epitope variants. Study overall: Control wells had CMV/EBV/flu peptides, negative Ebola AY9, or no peptide. Tested: three Gag epitope families, Nef HW9 and YT9. Study-wide results and caveats: Roughly nine TCR beta clonotypes were antigen-specific, 5 to 7 apparently recognizing autologous or escape variants.

Survey-depth immunoSEQ sequencing covered TCR beta CDR3 regions. This table comes from immunoSEQ multiplex PCR, and its TCRdb copy is limited to in-frame clones, with some not included. The data contain about 7,100 clones, roughly 65% of them singletons. V gave up 4 bases and J gave up 0 bases, with 10 bases separating them. There are 14 residues in the CDR3. Looked up from germline, CDR1 is SEHNR and CDR2 is FQNEAQ (reference sequence). With respect to this clone: As yet, its antigen is unknown.

This TCR derives from a male donor with HIV. Input material: cultured CD8+ T cells derived from PBMCs. J is TRBJ2-7 and V is TRBV7-9; D not resolved. In DNA form, the CDR3 reads TGTGCCAGCAGCTCAACCCAAGCCTCCTACGAGCAGTACTTC. Residues: CASSSTQASYEQYF.